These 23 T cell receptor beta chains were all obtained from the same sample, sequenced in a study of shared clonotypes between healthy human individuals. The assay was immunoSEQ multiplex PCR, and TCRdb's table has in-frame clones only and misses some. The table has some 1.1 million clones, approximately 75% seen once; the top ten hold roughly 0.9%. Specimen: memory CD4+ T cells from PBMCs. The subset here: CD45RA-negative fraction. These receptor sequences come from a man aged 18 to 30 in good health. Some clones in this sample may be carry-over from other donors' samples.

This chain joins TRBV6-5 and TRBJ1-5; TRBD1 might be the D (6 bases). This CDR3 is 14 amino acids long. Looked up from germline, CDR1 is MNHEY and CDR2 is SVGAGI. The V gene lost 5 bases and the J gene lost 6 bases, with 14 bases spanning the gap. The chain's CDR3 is CASSKTGYRQPQHF. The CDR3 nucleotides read TGTGCCAGCAGTAAAACAGGGTACCGTCAGCCCCAGCATTTT.

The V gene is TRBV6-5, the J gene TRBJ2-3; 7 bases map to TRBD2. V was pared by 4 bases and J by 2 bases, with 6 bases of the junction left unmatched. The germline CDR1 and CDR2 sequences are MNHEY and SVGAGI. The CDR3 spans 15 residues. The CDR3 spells CASSLSSGYTDTQYF. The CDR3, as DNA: TGTGCCAGCAGTTTATCTAGCGGATACACAGATACGCAGTATTTT.

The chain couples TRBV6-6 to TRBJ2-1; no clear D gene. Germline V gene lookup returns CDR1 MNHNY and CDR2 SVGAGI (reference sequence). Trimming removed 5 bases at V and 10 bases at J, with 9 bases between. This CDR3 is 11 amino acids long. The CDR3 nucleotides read TGTGCCAGCAGTGCCTTTACAGAGCAGTTCTTC. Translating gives CASSAFTEQFF.

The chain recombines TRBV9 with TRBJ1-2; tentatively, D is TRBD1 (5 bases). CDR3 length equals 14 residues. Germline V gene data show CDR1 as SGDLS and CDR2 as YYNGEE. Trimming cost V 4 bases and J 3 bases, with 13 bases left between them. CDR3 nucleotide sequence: TGTGCCAGCAGCCTAAGATCACAGGACTATGGCTACACCTTC. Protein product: CASSLRSQDYGYTF.

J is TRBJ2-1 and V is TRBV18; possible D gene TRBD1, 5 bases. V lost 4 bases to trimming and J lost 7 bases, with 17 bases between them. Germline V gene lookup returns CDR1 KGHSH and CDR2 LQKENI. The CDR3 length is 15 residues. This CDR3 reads CASSRGRLRGNEQFF. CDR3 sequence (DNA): TGTGCCAGCTCACGGGGCAGGCTTAGAGGAAATGAGCAGTTCTTC.

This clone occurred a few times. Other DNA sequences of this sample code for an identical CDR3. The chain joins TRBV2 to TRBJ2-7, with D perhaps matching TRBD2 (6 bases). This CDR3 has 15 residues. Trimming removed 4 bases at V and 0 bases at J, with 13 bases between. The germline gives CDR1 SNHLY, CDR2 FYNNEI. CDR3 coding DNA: TGTGCCAGCAGTGGAGATCGGGGGTCCTCCTACGAGCAGTACTTC. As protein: CASSGDRGSSYEQYF.

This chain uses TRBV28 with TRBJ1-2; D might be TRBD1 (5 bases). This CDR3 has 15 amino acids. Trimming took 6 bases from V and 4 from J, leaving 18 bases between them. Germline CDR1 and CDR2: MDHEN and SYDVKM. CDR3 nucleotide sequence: TGTGCCAGCAGCCCCCGAGGGGCGGAGGTCTATGGCTACACCTTC. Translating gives CASSPRGAEVYGYTF.

The CDR3 region is CASSRDFVGRNTEAFF. The CDR3 nucleotides are TGTGCCAGCAGCCGCGACTTTGTTGGAAGGAACACTGAAGCTTTCTTT. The chain links TRBV5-6 to TRBJ1-1; D ambiguous. Germline lookup yields CDR1 SGHDT and CDR2 YYEEEE. This CDR3 is 16 amino acids long. With 4 bases removed from V and 1 base from J, the gap between germline ends came to 17 bases.

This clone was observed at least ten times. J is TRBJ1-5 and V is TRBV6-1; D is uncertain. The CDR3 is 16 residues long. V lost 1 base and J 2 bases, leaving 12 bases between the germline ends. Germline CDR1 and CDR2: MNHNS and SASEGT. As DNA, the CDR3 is TGTGCCAGCAGTGAAGGTGTAAGTGTGGGCAATCAGCCCCAGCATTTT. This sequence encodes CASSEGVSVGNQPQHF.

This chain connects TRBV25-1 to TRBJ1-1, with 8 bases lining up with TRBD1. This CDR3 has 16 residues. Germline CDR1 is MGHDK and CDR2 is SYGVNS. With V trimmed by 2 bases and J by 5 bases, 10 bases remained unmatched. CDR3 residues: CASSERGSRGLTEAFF. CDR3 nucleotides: TGTGCCAGCAGTGAAAGGGGAAGCAGGGGGCTTACTGAAGCTTTCTTT.

CDR3 coding DNA: TGTGCCAGCAGCTTGGGGGGGACAGCGGAGACCCAGTACTTC. This translates into CASSLGGTAETQYF. The chain joins TRBV5-4 to TRBJ2-5; TRBD1 matches at 7 bases. The trim removed 0 bases at V and 5 bases at J, leaving 4 bases unmatched. Germline CDR1 and CDR2: SGHNT and YYREEE (reference sequence). This CDR3 comprises 14 residues.

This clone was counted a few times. CDR3 amino acids: CASSLGGRDKNEQFF. Written as DNA, the CDR3 is TGCGCCAGCAGCTTGGGAGGAAGGGATAAGAATGAGCAGTTCTTC. The chain employs TRBV5-1 and TRBJ2-1; D uncertain. Germline V gene lookup returns CDR1 SGHRS and CDR2 YFSETQ. The CDR3 length is 15 residues. Trimming stripped 0 bases from V and 7 bases from J, with 14 bases between.

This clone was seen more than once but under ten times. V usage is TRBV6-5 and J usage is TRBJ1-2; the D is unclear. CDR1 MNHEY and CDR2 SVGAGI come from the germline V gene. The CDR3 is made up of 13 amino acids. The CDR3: CASHPGPGYGYTF. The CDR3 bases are TGTGCGAGTCATCCGGGTCCCGGCTATGGCTACACCTTC.

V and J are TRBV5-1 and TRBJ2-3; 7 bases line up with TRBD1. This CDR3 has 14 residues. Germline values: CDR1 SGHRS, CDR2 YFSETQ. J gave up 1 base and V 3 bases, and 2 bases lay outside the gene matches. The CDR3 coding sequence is TGCGCCAGCAGCTCAGGGGGAGGCACAGATACGCAGTATTTT. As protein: CASSSGGGTDTQYF.

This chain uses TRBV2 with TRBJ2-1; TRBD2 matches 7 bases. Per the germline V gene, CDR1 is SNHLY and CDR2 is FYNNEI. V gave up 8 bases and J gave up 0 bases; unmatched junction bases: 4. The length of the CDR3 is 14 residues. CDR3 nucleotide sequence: TGTGCCAGCGAAGGCGGGAGCTCCTACAATGAGCAGTTCTTC. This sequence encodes CASEGGSSYNEQFF.

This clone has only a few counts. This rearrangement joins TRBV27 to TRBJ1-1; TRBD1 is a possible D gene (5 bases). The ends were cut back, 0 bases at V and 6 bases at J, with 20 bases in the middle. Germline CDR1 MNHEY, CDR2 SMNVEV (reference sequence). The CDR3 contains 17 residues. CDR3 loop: CASSLSAFRRERSEAFF. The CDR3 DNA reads TGTGCCAGCAGTTTATCGGCGTTTCGCAGGGAAAGATCTGAAGCTTTCTTT.

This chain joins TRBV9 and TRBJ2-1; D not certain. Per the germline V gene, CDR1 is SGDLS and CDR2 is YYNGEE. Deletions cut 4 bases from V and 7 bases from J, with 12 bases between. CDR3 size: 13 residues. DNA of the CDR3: TGTGCCAGCAGCTCCTCACCAAGGAATGAGCAGTTCTTC. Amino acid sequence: CASSSSPRNEQFF.

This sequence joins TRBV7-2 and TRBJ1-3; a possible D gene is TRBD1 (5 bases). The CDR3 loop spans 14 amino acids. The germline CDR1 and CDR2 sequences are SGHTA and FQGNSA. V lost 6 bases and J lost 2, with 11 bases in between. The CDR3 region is CASSFGGAGNTIYF. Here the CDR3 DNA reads TGTGCCAGCAGTTTCGGGGGGGCTGGAAACACCATATATTTT.

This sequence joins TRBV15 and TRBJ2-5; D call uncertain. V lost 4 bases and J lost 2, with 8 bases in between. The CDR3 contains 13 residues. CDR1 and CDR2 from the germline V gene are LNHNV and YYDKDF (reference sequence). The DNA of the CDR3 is TGTGCCACCAGCACTGACTTACAAGAGACCCAGTACTTC. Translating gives CATSTDLQETQYF. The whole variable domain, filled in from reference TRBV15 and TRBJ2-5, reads DAMVIQNPRYQVTQFGKPVTLSCSQTLNHNVMYWYQQKSSQAPKLLFHYYDKDFNNEADTPDNFQSRRPNTSFCFLDIRSPGLGDTAMYLCATSTDLQETQYFGPGTRLLVL.

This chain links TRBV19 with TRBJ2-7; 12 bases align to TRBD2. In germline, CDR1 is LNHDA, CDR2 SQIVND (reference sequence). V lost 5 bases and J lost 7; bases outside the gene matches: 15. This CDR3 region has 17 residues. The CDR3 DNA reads TGTGCCAGTAGTCCTAGCGGGAGGGCCTTAGGATCTCGGGAGCAGTACTTC. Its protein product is CASSPSGRALGSREQYF.

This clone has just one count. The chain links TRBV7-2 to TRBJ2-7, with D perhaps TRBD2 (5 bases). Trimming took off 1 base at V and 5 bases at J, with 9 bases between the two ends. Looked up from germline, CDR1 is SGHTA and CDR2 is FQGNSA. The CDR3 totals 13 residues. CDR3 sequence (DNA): TGTGCCAGCAGCTTAGTGGACGGGAACGAGCAGTACTTC. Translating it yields CASSLVDGNEQYF.

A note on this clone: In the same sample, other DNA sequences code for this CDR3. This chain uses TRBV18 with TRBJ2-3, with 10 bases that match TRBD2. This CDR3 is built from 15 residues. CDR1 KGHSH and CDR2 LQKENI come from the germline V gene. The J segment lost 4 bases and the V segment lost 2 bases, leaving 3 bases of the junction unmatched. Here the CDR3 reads CASSPGLAGADTQYF. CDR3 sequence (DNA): TGTGCCAGCTCACCAGGCCTAGCGGGAGCAGATACGCAGTATTTT.

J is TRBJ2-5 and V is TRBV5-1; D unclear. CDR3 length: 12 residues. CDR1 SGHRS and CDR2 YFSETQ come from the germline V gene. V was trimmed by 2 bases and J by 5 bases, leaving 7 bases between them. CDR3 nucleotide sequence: TGCGCCAGCAGCTTTGGGTGGGAGACCCAGTACTTC. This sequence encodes CASSFGWETQYF.